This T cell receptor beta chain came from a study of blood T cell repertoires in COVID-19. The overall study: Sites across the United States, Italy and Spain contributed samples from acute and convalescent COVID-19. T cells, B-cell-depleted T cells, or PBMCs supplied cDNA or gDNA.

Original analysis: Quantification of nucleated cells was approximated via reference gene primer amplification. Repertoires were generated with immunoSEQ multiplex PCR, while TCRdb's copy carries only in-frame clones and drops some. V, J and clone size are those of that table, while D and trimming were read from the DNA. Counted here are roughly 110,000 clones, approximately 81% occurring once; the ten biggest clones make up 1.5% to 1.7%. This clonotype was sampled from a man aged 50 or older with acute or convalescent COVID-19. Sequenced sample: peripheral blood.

CDR3 in amino acids: CASSYSGSSNYGYTF. CDR3 nucleotide sequence: TGTGCCAGCAGTTACTCGGGCAGTTCCAACTATGGCTACACCTTC. The chain links TRBV6-5 to TRBJ1-2; no clear D gene. V lost 0 bases to trimming and J lost 2 bases, with 10 bases between them. The germline V gene has CDR1 MNHEY and CDR2 SVGAGI. This CDR3 has 15 residues.